Listed here is a single TCR beta chain. Antigen unknown. CDR1 SGHVS and CDR2 FNYEAQ come from the germline V gene. The V end was cut by 3 bases, the J end by 4 bases, with 16 bases between. The CDR3 extends over 16 amino acids. The PCR used 60 Vbeta and 13 Jbeta primers. Assay used: immunoSEQ multiplex PCR; TCRdb lists only in-frame clones, some missing. Found here are 190,000 or so clones, 75% to 90% of them singletons; the top ten hold roughly 0.7%. This sample was taken from a study of cytomegalovirus exposure and HLA in healthy donors. Study findings and constraints: In vitro experiments confirmed that three CMV-associated chains were specific for CMV antigens.

This chain joins TRBV7-6 and TRBJ1-5; D perhaps matches TRBD1 (5 bases). Sequences were obtained from PBMCs. This sequence originates from a boy between 10 and 17 years old in good health and CMV-seronegative. The CDR3 spells CASSFGAGLRNQPQHF. The CDR3, as DNA: TGTGCCAGCAGCTTTGGGGCAGGGTTGAGGAATCAGCCCCAGCATTTT.